Shown below are 28 T cell receptor beta chains from a single sample sequenced in a study of regulatory T cells in long-lasting Graves disease (dated by TCRdb to the early 2020s). Preparation of the library involved multiplex PCR. TCRdb lists the instrument as Illumina HiSeq 4000. iRepertoire HTBI primers and Arm-PCR amplification of CDR3 regions were used to construct TCR beta libraries. TCRdb reprocessing: public reads trimmed at Q25 with fastp, clones called with MiXCR, in-frame beta chains kept. Duplicate CDR3 protein sequences are folded into a single record with the most common DNA and genes. For this sample the table gives about 530,000 distinct CDR3 sequences, of which roughly 15% were detected only once. The ten largest clones represent roughly 25% of the sample. This specimen's time point label, interpreted: newly diagnosed GD, antithyroid drugs for less than 3 months. For both TCR sequencing and RNA sequencing, RNA was extracted from PBMCs in TRIzol.

These sequences were also reported in another study, on T cells in Graves' hyperthyroidism and ophthalmopathy.

The source material was peripheral blood mononuclear cells (PBMCs), sampled at new diagnosis, from a patient treated with antithyroid drugs. The receptors were sampled from a woman aged 35-65 years with Graves disease. Donor details come from another sample of the same person, matched by shared clones.

V and J are TRBV5-1 and TRBJ2-7; 11 bases line up with TRBD1. The CDR3 is 14 amino acids. The trim removed 7 bases at V and 2 bases at J, leaving 5 bases unmatched. The germline V gene encodes CDR1 SGHRS and CDR2 YFSETQ. The CDR3 is CASGPGQGAYEQYF. The CDR3 DNA sequence: TGCGCCAGCGGACCGGGACAGGGGGCCTACGAGCAGTACTTC.

This clonotype was seen repeatedly, ten times or more. The gene calls are TRBV12-3 or TRBV12-4 and TRBJ1-2, with D possibly TRBD1 on 6 matching bases. The CDR3 covers 13 residues. Trimming shortened V by 5 bases and J by 4 bases, and 11 bases separated the two germline ends. In DNA, the CDR3 is TGTGCCAGCAGTACAGCAGGGGCCTATGGCTACACCTTC. Translated: CASSTAGAYGYTF.

The V call is TRBV10-3, the J call TRBJ2-2; D gene uncertain. Germline V gene data show CDR1 as ENHRY and CDR2 as SYGVKD. The CDR3 is 12 amino acids. The V end lost 6 bases, the J end lost 4 bases, and 6 bases lay between the germline ends. CDR3 in amino acids: CAISAGTGELFF. The CDR3, as DNA: TGTGCCATCAGCGCCGGCACCGGGGAGCTGTTTTTT.

This clonotype has at least ten counts. V usage is TRBV28 and J usage is TRBJ1-1, with D hard to call. The CDR3 runs 13 residues. The V end was cut by 4 bases, the J end by 0 bases, with 6 bases between. Per the germline V gene, CDR1 is MDHEN and CDR2 is SYDVKM. CDR3 protein: CASSSKMNTEAFF. CDR3 nucleotide sequence: TGTGCCAGCAGTTCCAAGATGAACACTGAAGCTTTCTTT.

This clonotype turned up a few times. The chain carries TRBV19 and TRBJ1-5; TRBD1 might be the D (5 bases). Germline V gene data show CDR1 as LNHDA and CDR2 as SQIVND (reference sequence). The CDR3 extends over 14 amino acids. V was trimmed by 9 bases and J by 0 bases, leaving 12 bases between them. DNA for the CDR3: TGTGCCAGCAAGGACAAATATAGCAATCAGCCCCAGCATTTT. Translated: CASKDKYSNQPQHF.

The chain combines TRBV2 with TRBJ1-1, with 9 positions matching TRBD1. The germline V gene encodes CDR1 SNHLY and CDR2 FYNNEI. The CDR3 spans 14 residues. J lost 8 bases, V lost 8 bases, and 12 bases had no gene match. The CDR3, as DNA: TGTGCCAGCTCGCCTGGGACAGGGTGGATGGAAGCTTTCTTT. Translating gives CASSPGTGWMEAFF.

This clonotype was observed at least ten times. The genes are TRBV18 and TRBJ2-7; D is unclear. The germline gives CDR1 KGHSH, CDR2 LQKENI. Trimming stripped 1 base from V and 7 bases from J, with 11 bases between. This CDR3 spans 13 amino acids. CDR3 in amino acids: CASSPLDPTEQYF. CDR3 nucleotides: TGTGCCAGCTCACCACTCGACCCTACGGAGCAGTACTTC.

This clonotype showed up just a few times. The V gene is TRBV18, the J gene TRBJ1-1; D remains ambiguous. This CDR3 region has 16 residues. Germline V gives CDR1 KGHSH, CDR2 LQKENI. V lost 6 bases and J 0 bases, leaving 17 bases between the germline ends. The CDR3 DNA reads TGTGCCAGCTCCCTCCCCTCGGATTATTTGAACACTGAAGCTTTCTTT. Its translation: CASSLPSDYLNTEAFF.

The sample holds many counts of this clonotype. The V gene is TRBV6-1, the J gene TRBJ1-1, with D possibly matching TRBD1 (5 bases). The V gene's germline CDR1 is MNHNS and CDR2 SASEGT. The CDR3 runs to 16 residues. V lost 2 bases and J 1 base, leaving 14 bases between the germline ends. The CDR3 is CASSERKERGNTEAFF. CDR3 nucleotides: TGTGCCAGCAGTGAAAGGAAAGAGAGGGGGAACACTGAAGCTTTCTTT.

This clonotype came up once. A read error may be the cause here, since a much bigger clone is one base away. This rearrangement joins TRBV12-3 or TRBV12-4 to TRBJ1-2; 10 bases match TRBD1. V gave up 6 bases and J gave up 7 bases; unmatched junction bases: 11. This CDR3 comprises 15 residues. The DNA for the CDR3 is TGTGCCAGCAGGTACTCCGAGACAGGGGGCTTTGGCTACACCTTC. Translated: CASRYSETGGFGYTF.

This clonotype has ten or more counts. V is TRBV12-3 or TRBV12-4 and J is TRBJ2-3, with D possibly TRBD1 on 5 matching bases. V dropped 3 bases and J dropped 5 bases, with 9 bases sitting between them. The CDR3 is 13 amino acids. The CDR3 DNA sequence: TGTGCCAGCAGTTTTACAGGAAAAGATACGCAGTATTTT. This encodes CASSFTGKDTQYF.

This clonotype was seen a handful of times. This chain uses TRBV6-2 or TRBV6-3 with TRBJ1-2; D is perhaps TRBD1 (6 bases). The V gene lost 3 bases and the J gene lost 3 bases, with 11 bases spanning the gap. CDR1 MNHEY and CDR2 SVGEGT come from the germline V gene. There are 14 residues in the CDR3. The CDR3 DNA follows: TGTGCCAGCAGTTATGGGGCAGGGGACTATGGCTACACCTTC. Its translation: CASSYGAGDYGYTF.

At least ten counts were recorded for this clonotype. The rearrangement links TRBV20-1 to TRBJ1-4; weak D call: TRBD1 (6 bases). The V gene lost 6 bases and the J gene lost 7 bases, with 21 bases spanning the gap. CDR1 is DFQATT, CDR2 SNEGSKA, per germline (reference sequence). The CDR3 extends over 15 amino acids. CDR3 loop: CSAMGVGGSAEKLFF. CDR3 coding DNA: TGCAGTGCCATGGGTGTGGGGGGCTCGGCTGAAAAACTGTTTTTT.

This clonotype was counted between two and nine times. This rearrangement joins TRBV3-1 to TRBJ2-7; the match to TRBD2 covers 8 bases. The J segment lost 6 bases and the V segment lost 6 bases, leaving 10 bases of the junction unmatched. Germline loops: CDR1 LGHDT, CDR2 YNNKEL (reference sequence). The CDR3 contains 14 residues. The CDR3 protein is CASSSIPGGVEQYF. CDR3 DNA: TGTGCCAGCAGTTCGATCCCCGGGGGGGTCGAGCAGTACTTC.

In this sample, this clonotype turned up many times. V gene TRBV28 combines with J gene TRBJ2-7; 8 nucleotides line up with TRBD2. The CDR3 has 17 residues. J was trimmed by 0 bases and V by 6 bases; bases with no gene match: 13. CDR1 and CDR2 (germline): MDHEN, SYDVKM. The CDR3 reads CASSPTGGTRSSYEQYF. As DNA, the CDR3 is TGTGCCAGCAGCCCCACGGGGGGGACAAGGAGCTCCTACGAGCAGTACTTC.

The V gene is TRBV28, the J gene TRBJ1-5; 8 bases fit TRBD1. Germline V gene data show CDR1 as MDHEN and CDR2 as SYDVKM. The CDR3 is made up of 16 amino acids. After removal of 2 bases from V and 2 bases from J, the junction contained 5 bases not matched to a gene. The CDR3 nucleotides read TGTGCCAGCAGTTTACCGCAGGGGGCGCGCAATCAGCCCCAGCATTTT. It translates to CASSLPQGARNQPQHF.

The chain couples TRBV9 to TRBJ1-3, with TRBD1 as a possible D gene (6 bases). The CDR3 runs 16 residues. CDR1 SGDLS and CDR2 YYNGEE come from the germline V gene. Trimming removed 1 base at V and 0 bases at J, with 11 bases between. CDR3 coding DNA: TGTGCCAGCAGCGTATTGGACAGCTCCTCTGGAAACACCATATATTTT. Protein sequence: CASSVLDSSSGNTIYF.

This clonotype occurred many times. V gene TRBV2 combines with J gene TRBJ1-1; D might be TRBD1 (6 bases). The germline V and J ends were trimmed by 11 bases and 1 base, with 8 bases remaining between them. The germline gives CDR1 SNHLY, CDR2 FYNNEI. The CDR3 contains 11 residues. The chain's CDR3 is CADRRNTEAFF. The CDR3, as DNA: TGTGCCGACAGGAGGAACACTGAAGCTTTCTTT.

The table lists this clonotype with many counts. This sequence joins TRBV18 and TRBJ2-1; TRBD1 matches 7 bases. The CDR3 is 15 amino acids. Germline lookup yields CDR1 KGHSH and CDR2 LQKENI. V dropped 2 bases and J dropped 2; count of bases not matched to a gene: 3. The CDR3 DNA reads TGTGCCAGCTCACCAGGGACAGCTCCCTACAATGAGCAGTTCTTC. Its protein product is CASSPGTAPYNEQFF.

CDR3 protein: CASSASVLSNQPQHF. Here the CDR3 DNA reads TGTGCCAGCAGTGCTTCTGTCCTTAGCAATCAGCCCCAGCATTTT. The chain employs TRBV6-1 and TRBJ1-5; no reliable D call. The V gene's germline CDR1 is MNHNS and CDR2 SASEGT. Between the trimmed V and J ends, which lost 4 bases and 0 bases, there was a span of 10 bases. This CDR3 is built from 15 residues.

There are many counts of this clonotype. The V and J genes are TRBV5-8 and TRBJ2-3, with D maybe TRBD1 (6 bases). The CDR3 is made up of 18 amino acids. Trimming cost V 0 bases and J 0 bases, with 17 bases left between them. The V gene's germline CDR1 is SGHTS and CDR2 YDEGEE. Here the CDR3 DNA reads TGTGCCAGCAGCTTGGAGCCAGGGGCCCGGGGAAGCACAGATACGCAGTATTTT. Protein sequence: CASSLEPGARGSTDTQYF.

The chain is built from TRBV15 and TRBJ2-7; TRBD1 or TRBD2 may be the D gene (5 bases each). The CDR3 is 13 amino acids. V lost 1 base, J lost 5 bases, and 9 bases lay in between. Germline V lookup: CDR1 LNHNV, CDR2 YYDKDF (reference sequence). CDR3 sequence (DNA): TGTGCCACCAGCAGAGCGGGACCCCACGAGCAGTACTTC. It translates to CATSRAGPHEQYF.

This clonotype was recorded a few times. The chain recombines TRBV11-2 with TRBJ2-1; possibly TRBD2 for D (7 bases). The J call may be incorrect, as the DNA end agrees better with TRBJ2-7. Germline lookup yields CDR1 SGHAT and CDR2 FQNNGV. The CDR3 is made up of 16 amino acids. CDR3 nucleotide sequence: TGTGCCAGCAGCCCGCGGGGGCTCAGCTCCTACAATGAGCAGTACTTC. It translates to CASSPRGLSSYNEQYF.

The chain recombines TRBV6-1 with TRBJ1-1; no reliable D call. V was cut by 6 bases and J by 7 bases, with 15 bases left in between. This CDR3 contains 13 residues. Per germline, CDR1 MNHNS and CDR2 SASEGT. The CDR3 loop is CASSISTSGEAFF. The CDR3 region has the DNA TGTGCCAGCAGCATCAGTACTTCTGGTGAAGCTTTCTTT.

The chain combines TRBV4-1 with TRBJ2-5, with 7 positions matching TRBD2. Trimming at V came to 1 base and at J to 1 base, leaving 6 bases not matched to a gene. The V gene's germline CDR1 is MGHRA and CDR2 YSYEKL. This CDR3 is 16 amino acids long. The CDR3 bases are TGCGCCAGCAGCCAAGTTCAAGCGGGGCCCCAAGAGACCCAGTACTTC. This encodes CASSQVQAGPQETQYF.

This clonotype has more than one count but fewer than ten. The chain joins TRBV10-3 to TRBJ1-5; the D gene is possibly TRBD1 (5 bases). With 11 bases removed from V and 6 bases from J, the gap between germline ends came to 20 bases. The CDR3 has 14 residues. From germline, CDR1 is ENHRY and CDR2 SYGVKD. The CDR3 DNA is TGTGCCCTTACGATTGGGGGGTGGGGTCAGCCCCAGCATTTT. Translating it yields CALTIGGWGQPQHF.

This clonotype occurred many times. The chain carries TRBV3-1 and TRBJ2-1; no firm D call. With 5 bases removed from V and 6 bases from J, the gap between germline ends came to 20 bases. CDR1 and CDR2 from the germline V gene are LGHDT and YNNKEL (reference sequence). This CDR3 spans 16 amino acids. This chain's CDR3 is CASSAEGLPALNEQFF. The CDR3 DNA reads TGTGCCAGCAGCGCCGAAGGGCTCCCCGCCCTCAATGAGCAGTTCTTC.

The table lists this clonotype with a few counts. This chain uses TRBV25-1 with TRBJ2-1, with TRBD2 matching over 11 bases. Germline V gene sequence: CDR1 MGHDK, CDR2 SYGVNS. The ends lost 1 base at V and 8 bases at J; junction bases unmatched: 13. This CDR3 contains 18 residues. In DNA, the CDR3 is TGTGCCAGCAGTGAATGGGTAGCGGGGGGGCCCTTTAGGGATGAGCAGTTCTTC. Its protein product is CASSEWVAGGPFRDEQFF.